This T cell receptor beta chain was captured by sequencing in a study of T cell repertoires in cytomegalovirus infection. TCRdb recomputed calls from the reads with MiXCR, one row per CDR3 protein. The table shows 250,000 to 300,000 distinct CDR3 sequences, with roughly 24% occurring only once. The receptor comes from a human donor in good health (CMV status not recorded). Some clones in this sample may be carry-over from other donors' samples. The sequenced sample consisted of PBMCs.

The CDR3 loop is CSARTSGGRADTQYF. For the CDR3, the DNA is TGCAGCGCCCGGACTAGCGGGGGACGCGCAGATACGCAGTATTTT. The chain couples TRBV29-1 to TRBJ2-3; 13 nucleotides line up with TRBD2. CDR3 length equals 15 residues. V lost 7 bases and J lost 4; bases outside the gene matches: 8. CDR1 SQVTM and CDR2 ANQGSEA come from the germline V gene.